This TCR beta chain was retrieved from a study of OX40 agonist ivuxolimab in advanced cancers. The overall study: Patients in dose escalation had liver, melanoma, kidney or head and neck cancers.

Germline lookup yields CDR1 SGHRS and CDR2 YFSETQ. Trimming pared 2 bases from V and 4 bases from J, leaving 7 bases between. This CDR3 spans 12 amino acids. Clones were sequenced by immunoSEQ multiplex PCR, and TCRdb holds only the in-frame ones, with some missing. The data hold roughly 48,000 clones, with roughly 85% observed a single time. This clone was seen once. The sample in question was CD4+ or CD8+ T cells sorted from blood, obtained in a trial of the OX40 agonist ivuxolimab. This receptor was obtained from an adult with an advanced solid tumor such as melanoma, head and neck, liver or kidney cancer. V gene TRBV5-1 combines with J gene TRBJ2-7, with a weak D call TRBD1 (5 bases). CDR3 protein: CASSFNRYEQYF. CDR3 in DNA: TGCGCCAGCAGCTTCAACAGGTACGAGCAGTACTTC. The full variable domain, with the rest looked up from reference TRBV5-1 and TRBJ2-7, is KAGVTQTPRYLIKTRGQQVTLSCSPISGHRSVSWYQQTPGQGLQFLFEYFSETQRNKGNFPGRFSGRQFSNSRSEMNVSTLELGDSALYLCASSFNRYEQYFGPGTRLTVT.